The entry below gives a single T cell receptor beta chain sequence along with its context. The CDR3 length is 15 residues. Deletions cut 1 base from V and 4 bases from J, with 16 bases between. The germline gives CDR1 DFQATT, CDR2 SNEGSKA (reference sequence). Using RNA transcripts, the TCR beta CDR3 regions were amplified. HTBI primers served in a first-round RT-PCR, which a second-round multiplex PCR followed. Each CDR3 protein is one row after TCRdb ran MiXCR on the multiplex PCR reads. This table holds approximately 700,000 distinct CDR3 sequences, 40% found once. This record comes from a study of Graves' ophthalmopathy and Graves' hyperthyroidism.

The chain joins TRBV20-1 to TRBJ1-1; D gene uncertain. What was sequenced was peripheral blood. This receptor was taken from an adult man with Graves' ophthalmopathy. CDR3 amino acids: CSARAYGIGFTEAFF. The CDR3 region has the DNA TGCAGTGCTAGAGCCTACGGCATCGGGTTCACTGAAGCTTTCTTT.